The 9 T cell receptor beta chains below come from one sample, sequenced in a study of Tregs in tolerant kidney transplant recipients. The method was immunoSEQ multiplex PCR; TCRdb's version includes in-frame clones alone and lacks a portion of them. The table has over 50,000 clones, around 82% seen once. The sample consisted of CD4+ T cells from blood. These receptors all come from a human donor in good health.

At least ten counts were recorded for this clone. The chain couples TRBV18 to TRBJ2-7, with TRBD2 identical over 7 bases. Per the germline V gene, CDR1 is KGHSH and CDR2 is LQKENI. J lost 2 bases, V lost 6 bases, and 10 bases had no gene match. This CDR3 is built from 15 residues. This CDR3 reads CASSSSSGATYEQYF. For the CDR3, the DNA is TGTGCCAGCTCCTCTAGCAGCGGGGCGACCTACGAGCAGTACTTC.

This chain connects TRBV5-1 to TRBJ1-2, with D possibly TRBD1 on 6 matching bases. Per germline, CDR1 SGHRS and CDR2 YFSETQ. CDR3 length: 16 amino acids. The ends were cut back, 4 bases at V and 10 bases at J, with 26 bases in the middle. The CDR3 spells CASSPLGGHGANVYTF. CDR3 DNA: TGCGCCAGCAGCCCCCTTGGGGGACACGGGGCTAATGTCTACACCTTC.

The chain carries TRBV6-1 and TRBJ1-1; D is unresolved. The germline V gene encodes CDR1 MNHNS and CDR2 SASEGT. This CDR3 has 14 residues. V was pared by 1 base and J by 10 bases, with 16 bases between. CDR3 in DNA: TGTGCCAGCAGTGAAGTCGGACTCTCAGGACGAGCTTTCTTT. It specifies CASSEVGLSGRAFF.

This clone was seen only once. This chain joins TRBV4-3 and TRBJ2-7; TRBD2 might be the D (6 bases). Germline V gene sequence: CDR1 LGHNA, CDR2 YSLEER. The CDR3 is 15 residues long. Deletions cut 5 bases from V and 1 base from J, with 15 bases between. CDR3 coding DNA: TGCGCCAGCAGCTTGGCCGCGGGGTGGTCCTACGAGCAGTACTTC. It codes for CASSLAAGWSYEQYF.

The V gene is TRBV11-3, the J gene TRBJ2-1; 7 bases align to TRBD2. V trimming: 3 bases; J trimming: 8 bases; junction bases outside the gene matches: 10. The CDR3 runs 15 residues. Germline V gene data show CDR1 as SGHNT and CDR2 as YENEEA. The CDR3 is CASSLGWEGKDEQFF. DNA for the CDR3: TGTGCCAGCAGCTTGGGGTGGGAGGGTAAAGATGAGCAGTTCTTC.

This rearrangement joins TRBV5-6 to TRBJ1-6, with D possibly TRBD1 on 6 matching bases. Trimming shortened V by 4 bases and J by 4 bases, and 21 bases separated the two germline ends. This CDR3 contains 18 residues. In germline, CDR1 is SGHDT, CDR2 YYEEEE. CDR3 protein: CASSPNPRSTGYNSPLHF. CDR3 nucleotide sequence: TGTGCCAGCAGCCCGAACCCTCGGTCTACAGGGTATAATTCACCCCTCCACTTT. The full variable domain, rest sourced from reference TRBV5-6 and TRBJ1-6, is DAGVTQSPTHLIKTRGQQVTLRCSPKSGHDTVSWYQQALGQGPQFIFQYYEEEERQRGNFPDRFSGHQFPNYSSELNVNALLLGDSALYLCASSPNPRSTGYNSPLHFGNGTRLTVT.

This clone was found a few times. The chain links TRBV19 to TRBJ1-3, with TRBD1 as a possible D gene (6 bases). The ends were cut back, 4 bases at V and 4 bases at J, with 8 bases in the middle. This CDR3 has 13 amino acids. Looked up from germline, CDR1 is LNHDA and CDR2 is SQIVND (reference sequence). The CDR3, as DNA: TGTGCCAGTAGTACCGGACAGGGAAACACCATATATTTT. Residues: CASSTGQGNTIYF.

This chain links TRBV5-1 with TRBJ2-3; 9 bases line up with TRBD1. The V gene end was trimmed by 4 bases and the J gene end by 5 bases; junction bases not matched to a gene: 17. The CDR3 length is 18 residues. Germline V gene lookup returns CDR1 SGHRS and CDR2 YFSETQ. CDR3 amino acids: CASSNTGGGFTVGDTQYF. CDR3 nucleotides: TGCGCCAGCAGCAATACAGGGGGCGGGTTTACGGTAGGAGATACGCAGTATTTT.

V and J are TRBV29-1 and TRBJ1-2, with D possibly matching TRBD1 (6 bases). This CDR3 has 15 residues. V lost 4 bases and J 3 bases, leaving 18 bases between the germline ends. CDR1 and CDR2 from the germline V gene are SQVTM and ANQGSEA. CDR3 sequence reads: CSVVWASRGHYGYTF. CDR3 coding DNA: TGCAGCGTTGTGTGGGCCTCCAGGGGTCACTATGGCTACACCTTC.